This passage covers 18 T cell receptor beta chains from one sample sequenced in a study of identical twins. One entry per CDR3 protein, called by TCRdb with MiXCR from the 5' RACE reads. Of about 450,000 distinct CDR3 sequences in the sample, about a fifth were seen once. The sample comprised naive T cells sorted from blood. The receptors originated from a man aged 50-59 years in good health.

The chain has TRBV12-3 or TRBV12-4 and TRBJ2-1; D remains unclear. There are 12 residues in the CDR3. V was pared by 3 bases and J by 10 bases, with 10 bases between. CDR3 residues: CASSFQRVEQFF. The DNA of the CDR3 is TGTGCCAGCAGTTTTCAGCGTGTGGAGCAGTTCTTC.

For this clonotype: A single base separates this from a much larger clone, so it may be a read error. V and J are TRBV5-5 and TRBJ2-6; D call uncertain. Germline V gene data show CDR1 as SGHKS and CDR2 as YYEKEE (reference sequence). This CDR3 is built from 15 residues. V shed 1 base and J shed 5 bases, with 10 bases lying between them. The DNA of the CDR3 is TGTGCCAGCAGCTTGTCGGGTGCTAGGGCCAACGTCCTGACTTTC. It specifies CASSLSGARANVLTF.

This clonotype appeared a few times. V gene TRBV12-3 or TRBV12-4 combines with J gene TRBJ2-6; tentative D call: TRBD1 (6 bases). The CDR3 consists of 20 residues. The V gene lost 3 bases and the J gene lost 0 bases, with 21 bases spanning the gap. The CDR3 DNA reads TGTGCCAGCAGTTTCAACCCGGGACAAAAAGTCGTCTCTGGGGCCAACGTCCTGACTTTC. Protein product: CASSFNPGQKVVSGANVLTF.

This clonotype was observed a handful of times. This sequence joins TRBV5-1 and TRBJ2-3; 10 bases fit TRBD2. The CDR3 has 16 amino acids. Germline V gene lookup returns CDR1 SGHRS and CDR2 YFSETQ. The V gene end was trimmed by 4 bases and the J gene end by 3 bases; junction bases not matched to a gene: 8. The CDR3 region is CASSPGASGSTDTQYF. For the CDR3, the DNA is TGCGCCAGCAGCCCCGGGGCTAGCGGGAGTACAGATACGCAGTATTTT.

This clonotype has only a few counts. The V call is TRBV7-6, the J call TRBJ2-1; D assignment may be TRBD1 or TRBD2 (5 bases each). CDR1 and CDR2 from the germline V gene are SGHVS and FNYEAQ. This CDR3 has 17 amino acids. V shed 5 bases and J shed 1 base, with 18 bases lying between them. DNA of the CDR3: TGTGCCAGCAGCCCCCATAGGGACCCGAGATCCTACAATGAGCAGTTCTTC. It codes for CASSPHRDPRSYNEQFF.

This chain joins TRBV12-3 or TRBV12-4 and TRBJ2-1; D is perhaps TRBD2 (6 bases). Trimming removed 3 bases from V and 6 bases from J, with 24 bases in between. The CDR3 sequence is 18 residues long. The chain's CDR3 is CASSLVQGGGISVNEQFF. CDR3 sequence (DNA): TGTGCCAGCAGTTTGGTTCAAGGAGGCGGGATTTCGGTCAATGAGCAGTTCTTC.

This clonotype was observed at least ten times. The CDR3 spells CASKQGLAGAPIYNEQFF. The CDR3 bases are TGTGCCAGCAAACAGGGACTAGCGGGAGCGCCGATCTACAATGAGCAGTTCTTC. The chain joins TRBV6-2 or TRBV6-3 to TRBJ2-1; TRBD2 agrees at 14 bases. The J segment lost 3 bases and the V segment lost 7 bases, leaving 11 bases of the junction unmatched. Germline loops: CDR1 MNHEY, CDR2 SVGEGT. The CDR3 is 18 residues long.

The chain carries TRBV7-2 and TRBJ2-5, with 8 bases that match TRBD1. Trimming cost V 5 bases and J 2 bases; bases outside gene matches: 10. There are 16 residues in the CDR3. Germline V CDR1 and CDR2: SGHTA, FQGNSA. The CDR3 region is CASSLQGQGVQETQYF. DNA for the CDR3: TGTGCCAGCAGCCTCCAAGGACAGGGTGTACAAGAGACCCAGTACTTC.

This chain links TRBV28 with TRBJ1-2; D is undetermined. Trimming pared 6 bases from V and 3 bases from J, leaving 11 bases between. The length of the CDR3 is 13 residues. CDR1 MDHEN and CDR2 SYDVKM come from the germline V gene. Written as DNA, the CDR3 is TGTGCCAGCAGGGATTCAAGGGACTATGGCTACACCTTC. It specifies CASRDSRDYGYTF.

This clonotype was seen many times. V and J are TRBV27 and TRBJ2-1, with 10 nucleotides matching TRBD2. Trimming removed 6 bases from V and 4 bases from J; junction bases left unmatched: 6. The germline V gene encodes CDR1 MNHEY and CDR2 SMNVEV (reference sequence). The CDR3 totals 15 residues. The CDR3 coding sequence is TGTGCCAGCAGACTTACTAGCGGGACATACAATGAGCAGTTCTTC. It codes for CASRLTSGTYNEQFF.

In its sample, this clonotype was seen many times. The rearrangement uses TRBV6-2 or TRBV6-3 and TRBJ2-5, with TRBD2 matching 9 bases. Trimming took 2 bases from V and 5 from J; bases not matched to a gene: 0. The CDR3 has 13 residues. CDR1 and CDR2 (germline): MNHEY, SVGEGT. This chain's CDR3 is CASSYGLAETQYF. The CDR3 DNA reads as TGTGCCAGCAGTTACGGACTAGCGGAGACCCAGTACTTC.

The rearrangement uses TRBV28 and TRBJ2-3; 7 bases match TRBD1. V was clipped by 5 bases and J by 5 bases; unmatched bases: 13. Germline values: CDR1 MDHEN, CDR2 SYDVKM. CDR3 length: 16 residues. The CDR3 is CASSPTTGFYVDTQYF. In DNA, the CDR3 is TGTGCCAGCAGTCCGACGACAGGGTTTTATGTAGATACGCAGTATTTT.

J is TRBJ2-1 and V is TRBV5-1; D is perhaps TRBD1 (6 bases). V shed 4 bases and J shed 4 bases, with 12 bases lying between them. Germline V gene data show CDR1 as SGHRS and CDR2 as YFSETQ. The CDR3 totals 14 residues. This CDR3 is CASSTQGLYNEQFF. Written as DNA, the CDR3 is TGCGCCAGCAGCACACAGGGCCTTTACAATGAGCAGTTCTTC.

This clonotype was seen a few times. The chain combines TRBV12-3 or TRBV12-4 with TRBJ2-1; the match to TRBD2 covers 16 bases. The CDR3 runs to 20 residues. V trimming: 7 bases; J trimming: 4 bases; junction bases outside the gene matches: 16. CDR3 sequence: CASTKTPGLAGGPRYNEQFF. The CDR3 nucleotides are TGTGCCAGCACCAAGACCCCGGGACTAGCGGGAGGGCCGCGGTACAATGAGCAGTTCTTC.

This chain joins TRBV10-3 and TRBJ2-3, with D unresolved. Trimming removed 0 bases from V and 2 bases from J, with 9 bases in between. The CDR3 runs to 15 residues. The germline V gene has CDR1 ENHRY and CDR2 SYGVKD. Written as DNA, the CDR3 is TGTGCCATCAGTGAGTCACGAGGAGCCACAGATACGCAGTATTTT. Its translation: CAISESRGATDTQYF.

In this sample, this clonotype turned up a few times. The chain joins TRBV2 to TRBJ2-7; D may correspond to TRBD1 or TRBD2 (5 bases each). V shed 7 bases and J shed 1 base, with 20 bases lying between them. The CDR3 runs 16 residues. Germline loops: CDR1 SNHLY, CDR2 FYNNEI. CDR3 in DNA: TGTGCCAGCACTATTGGCAGGTCAGGGAGTTCCTACGAGCAGTACTTC. It encodes CASTIGRSGSSYEQYF.

This clonotype showed up many times. CDR3 amino acids: CASSMGLAGYTGELFF. CDR3 in DNA: TGTGCCAGCAGCATGGGACTAGCGGGCTACACCGGGGAGCTGTTTTTT. The gene calls are TRBV5-5 and TRBJ2-2, with 12 bases matching TRBD2. The germline V gene has CDR1 SGHKS and CDR2 YYEKEE (reference sequence). V shed 4 bases, J shed 3 bases, and the junction held 4 bases outside the gene matches. This CDR3 contains 16 residues.

This clonotype was recorded a few times. J is TRBJ2-3 and V is TRBV4-2; D perhaps matches TRBD1 (5 bases). The germline gives CDR1 LGHNA, CDR2 YNFKEQ. Trimming shortened V by 4 bases and J by 3 bases, and 23 bases separated the two germline ends. The CDR3 spans 18 residues. CDR3 nucleotides: TGTGCCAGCAGCCCAACTTTAAAAGTTGGGGCTGCGACAGATACGCAGTATTTT. This encodes CASSPTLKVGAATDTQYF.